One and the same sample provided the 17 T cell receptor beta chains below, sequenced in a study of OX40 agonist ivuxolimab in advanced cancers. Here immunoSEQ multiplex PCR was the method, and the copy in TCRdb shows in-frame clones only, minus some. The sample yields about 82,000 clones, about 85% seen once. Sequencing used CD4+ or CD8+ T cells sorted from blood, obtained in a trial of the OX40 agonist ivuxolimab. The source of these receptors is an adult with an advanced solid tumor such as melanoma, head and neck, liver or kidney cancer.

The genes are TRBV6-5 and TRBJ2-5; D uncertain. The CDR3 runs 12 residues. The V and J ends lost 6 bases and 3 bases respectively, with 8 bases between them. Germline assignment: CDR1 MNHEY and CDR2 SVGAGI. This chain's CDR3 is CASRKNEETQYF. In nucleotides, the CDR3 is TGTGCCAGCAGAAAAAATGAAGAGACCCAGTACTTC.

The chain links TRBV23-1 to TRBJ1-1; a possible D gene is TRBD1 (5 bases). TRBV23-1 is known as an ORF, though its function is uncertain. Between the trimmed V and J ends, which lost 0 bases and 3 bases, there was a span of 11 bases. The CDR3 sequence is 15 residues long. The CDR3 reads CASSQSITGYTEAFF. The DNA for the CDR3 is TGCGCCAGCAGTCAATCCATTACAGGTTACACTGAAGCTTTCTTT.

The chain uses TRBV28 and TRBJ2-7; 11 bases are a match to TRBD1. CDR1 is MDHEN, CDR2 SYDVKM, per germline. Unmatched junction bases numbered 8, after V lost 4 bases and J lost 3 bases. CDR3 length: 16 residues. Here the CDR3 reads CASSSRGQGAGYEQYF. Written as DNA, the CDR3 is TGTGCCAGCAGTTCCCGAGGACAGGGGGCTGGCTACGAGCAGTACTTC.

The gene calls are TRBV14 and TRBJ1-2; D is perhaps TRBD1 (5 bases). Trimming left V 4 bases short and J 8 bases short, with 14 bases between. Germline lookup yields CDR1 SGHDN and CDR2 FVKESK. This CDR3 has 13 amino acids. The CDR3 region is CASSPRQGDGYTF. Here the CDR3 DNA reads TGTGCCAGCAGCCCCCGGCAGGGCGACGGCTACACCTTC.

V and J are TRBV5-1 and TRBJ2-7; TRBD1 matches 9 bases. Germline lookup yields CDR1 SGHRS and CDR2 YFSETQ. V dropped 4 bases and J dropped 3; count of bases not matched to a gene: 5. The CDR3 is 14 amino acids. CDR3 coding DNA: TGCGCCAGCAGCCTATGGGACAGGGACTACGAGCAGTACTTC. Amino acid sequence: CASSLWDRDYEQYF. The whole variable domain, filled in from reference TRBV5-1 and TRBJ2-7, reads KAGVTQTPRYLIKTRGQQVTLSCSPISGHRSVSWYQQTPGQGLQFLFEYFSETQRNKGNFPGRFSGRQFSNSRSEMNVSTLELGDSALYLCASSLWDRDYEQYFGPGTRLTVT.

The chain recombines TRBV9 with TRBJ2-1; D is perhaps TRBD1 (6 bases). V was clipped by 4 bases and J by 4 bases, with 15 bases between them. The CDR3 consists of 15 residues. Germline V gene sequence: CDR1 SGDLS, CDR2 YYNGEE. As DNA, the CDR3 is TGTGCCAGCAGCACTCGATCCGGACAGTACAATGAGCAGTTCTTC. This sequence encodes CASSTRSGQYNEQFF.

This chain joins TRBV7-9 and TRBJ1-4, with D possibly being TRBD1 (5 bases). Germline-derived CDR1 and CDR2 are SEHNR and FQNEAQ (reference sequence). Trimming shortened V by 5 bases and J by 4 bases, and 14 bases separated the two germline ends. The CDR3 has 15 amino acids. CDR3 nucleotides: TGTGCCAGCAGCCCCGTGCAGGGAGGTAATGAAAAACTGTTTTTT. It encodes CASSPVQGGNEKLFF.

The V gene is TRBV4-3, the J gene TRBJ2-1; D remains ambiguous. This CDR3 contains 17 residues. Germline assignment: CDR1 LGHNA and CDR2 YSLEER. Trimming cost V 4 bases and J 0 bases, with 16 bases left between them. CDR3 sequence (DNA): TGCGCCAGCAGCCTCAGATTCACAGATAGCTCCTACAATGAGCAGTTCTTC. Translation gives CASSLRFTDSSYNEQFF.

This clone was seen once. The chain has TRBV2 and TRBJ2-1, with D tentatively TRBD1 or TRBD2 (5 bases each). V dropped 3 bases and J dropped 4 bases, with 13 bases sitting between them. Germline V CDR1 and CDR2: SNHLY, FYNNEI. The CDR3 extends over 15 amino acids. DNA of the CDR3: TGTGCCAGCAGTGATGGGGGAATTGATTACAATGAGCAGTTCTTC. Residues: CASSDGGIDYNEQFF.

The chain uses TRBV5-4 and TRBJ1-2; D remains ambiguous. The germline CDR1 and CDR2 sequences are SGHNT and YYREEE (reference sequence). Trimming removed 1 base from V and 3 bases from J, with 13 bases in between. CDR3 length: 15 residues. DNA of the CDR3: TGTGCCAGCAGCTTGAACCCAGTTACTTACTATGGCTACACCTTC. It yields the protein CASSLNPVTYYGYTF.

CDR3 coding DNA: TGTGCCAGCAGCGAGGGACTTTATGGCTACACCTTC. This sequence encodes CASSEGLYGYTF. J is TRBJ1-2 and V is TRBV5-4, with D possibly matching TRBD1 (5 bases). V lost 4 bases, J lost 5 bases, and 9 bases lay in between. The CDR3 spans 12 residues. Germline V CDR1 and CDR2: SGHNT, YYREEE (reference sequence).

This chain joins TRBV29-1 and TRBJ1-5, with TRBD1 matching over 11 bases. V shed 6 bases and J 3 bases; nucleotides not matched to a gene: 7. The CDR3 sequence is 15 residues long. The germline V gene encodes CDR1 SQVTM and CDR2 ANQGSEA. CDR3 residues: CSVAGTGGDNQPQHF. The CDR3 nucleotides read TGCAGCGTAGCCGGGACAGGGGGGGACAATCAGCCCCAGCATTTT.

The chain uses TRBV7-6 and TRBJ2-2; D is uncertain. CDR1 and CDR2 (germline): SGHVS, FNYEAQ. V was shortened by 5 bases and J by 3 bases, with 7 bases between the two germline ends. The length of the CDR3 is 13 residues. CDR3 protein: CASSTHYTGELFF. The CDR3 DNA follows: TGTGCCAGCAGCACTCACTACACCGGGGAGCTGTTTTTT.

V gene TRBV29-1 combines with J gene TRBJ1-4; D is ambiguous. Per germline, CDR1 SQVTM and CDR2 ANQGSEA. Trimming stripped 6 bases from V and 6 bases from J, with 17 bases between. CDR3 length: 14 amino acids. In DNA form, the CDR3 reads TGCAGCGTCTCCCGGACTGGAGCAGATGAAAAACTGTTTTTT. This translates into CSVSRTGADEKLFF. The whole variable domain, filled in from reference TRBV29-1 and TRBJ1-4, reads SAVISQKPSRDICQRGTSLTIQCQVDSQVTMMFWYRQQPGQSLTLIATANQGSEATYESGFVIDKFPISRPNLTFSTLTVSNMSPEDSSIYLCSVSRTGADEKLFFGSGTQLSVL.

This chain links TRBV6-1 with TRBJ2-7, with D tentatively TRBD2 (6 bases). The CDR3 totals 15 residues. Germline V gives CDR1 MNHNS, CDR2 SASEGT. V was shortened by 1 base and J by 0 bases, with 10 bases between the two germline ends. The CDR3 protein is CASSEVVGSSYEQYF. DNA of the CDR3: TGTGCCAGCAGTGAAGTAGTCGGGAGCTCCTACGAGCAGTACTTC.

This sequence joins TRBV5-6 and TRBJ1-2; unclear D gene. Germline CDR1 is SGHDT and CDR2 is YYEEEE. The CDR3 contains 16 residues. V gave up 0 bases and J gave up 1 base, with 13 bases separating them. The CDR3 region has the DNA TGTGCCAGCAGCTTGGGACCTCGGCGCCATAACTATGGCTACACCTTC. Translated, it gives CASSLGPRRHNYGYTF.

The CDR3 coding sequence is TGTGCCAGCAGTTCCGGAGGGCAGACCTACGAGCAGTACTTC. Translation gives CASSSGGQTYEQYF. The chain employs TRBV28 and TRBJ2-7, with D perhaps TRBD2 (6 bases). The germline gives CDR1 MDHEN, CDR2 SYDVKM. The CDR3 sequence is 14 residues long. Deletions cut 4 bases from V and 2 bases from J, with 12 bases between.